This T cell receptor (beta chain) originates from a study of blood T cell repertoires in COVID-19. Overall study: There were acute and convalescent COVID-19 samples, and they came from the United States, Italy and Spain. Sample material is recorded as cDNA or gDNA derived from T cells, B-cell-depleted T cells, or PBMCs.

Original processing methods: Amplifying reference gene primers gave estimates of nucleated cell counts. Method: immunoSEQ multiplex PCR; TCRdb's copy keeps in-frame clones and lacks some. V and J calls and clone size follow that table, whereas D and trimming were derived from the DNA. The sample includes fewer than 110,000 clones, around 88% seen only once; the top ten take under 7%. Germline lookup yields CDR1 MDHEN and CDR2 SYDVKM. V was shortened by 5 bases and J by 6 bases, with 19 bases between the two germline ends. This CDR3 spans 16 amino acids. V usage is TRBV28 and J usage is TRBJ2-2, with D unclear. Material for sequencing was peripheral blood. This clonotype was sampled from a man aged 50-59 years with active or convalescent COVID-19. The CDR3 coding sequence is TGTGCCAGCAGTACCTTCGTCTACCGCCGCGCCGGGGAGCTGTTTTTT. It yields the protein CASSTFVYRRAGELFF.